The 21 T cell receptor beta chains given below trace back to one sample, sequenced in a study of beta chain features in type 1 diabetes. Study results and limitations: Type 1 diabetes patients had TCRB CDR3s that were shorter (moderately but significantly so) in all four CD4+ subsets.

The entirety of the isolated RNA underwent reverse transcription, so expressed TCRB transcripts were sequenced. Measured with immunoSEQ multiplex PCR; TCRdb has only the in-frame clones, and not every one. The sample lists roughly 150,000 clones; roughly 60% were seen once. No antigen is known for these receptors. Sequenced: naive CD4+ T cells from blood. These receptors originate from a man aged 30-40 years with type 1 diabetes.

This chain's CDR3 is CASSVGTSGATDTQYF. The CDR3, as DNA: TGTGCCAGCAGCGTTGGGACTAGCGGGGCCACAGATACGCAGTATTTT. The rearrangement joins TRBV9 to TRBJ2-3, with 13 bases fitting TRBD2. The CDR3 has 16 amino acids. Per the germline V gene, CDR1 is SGDLS and CDR2 is YYNGEE. J gave up 2 bases and V 2 bases, and 2 bases lay outside the gene matches.

This clone was seen only a few times. The chain employs TRBV18 and TRBJ2-3; weak D call: TRBD2 (5 bases). The CDR3 spans 15 residues. Germline V gene sequence: CDR1 KGHSH, CDR2 LQKENI. Trimming pared 3 bases from V and 1 base from J, leaving 11 bases between. In nucleotides, the CDR3 is TGTGCCAGCTCACCGATAAGCGGAGGCACAGATACGCAGTATTTT. This translates into CASSPISGGTDTQYF. The variable domain in full, completed from reference TRBV18 and TRBJ2-3, reads NAGVMQNPRHLVRRRGQEARLRCSPMKGHSHVYWYRQLPEEGLKFMVYLQKENIIDESGMPKERFSAEFPKEGPSILRIQQVVRGDSAAYFCASSPISGGTDTQYFGPGTRLTVL.

The V gene is TRBV28, the J gene TRBJ2-3; D perhaps matches TRBD2 (6 bases). The CDR3 totals 14 residues. V was trimmed by 7 bases and J by 2 bases, leaving 13 bases between them. The germline V gene encodes CDR1 MDHEN and CDR2 SYDVKM. The CDR3: CASKGGKYTDTQYF. The CDR3 nucleotides read TGTGCCAGCAAGGGCGGGAAGTACACAGATACGCAGTATTTT. The variable domain in full, with the rest retrieved from reference TRBV28 and TRBJ2-3, is DVKVTQSSRYLVKRTGEKVFLECVQDMDHENMFWYRQDPGLGLRLIYFSYDVKMKEKGDIPEGYSVSREKKERFSLILESASTNQTSMYLCASKGGKYTDTQYFGPGTRLTVL.

This chain connects TRBV28 to TRBJ2-5; D not certain. The germline gives CDR1 MDHEN, CDR2 SYDVKM. V shed 6 bases and J shed 0 bases, with 11 bases lying between them. The CDR3 sequence is 14 residues long. The CDR3 sequence: CASSTGRYQETQYF. CDR3 sequence (DNA): TGTGCCAGCAGCACGGGCCGGTACCAAGAGACCCAGTACTTC.

This clone was counted only a few times. The CDR3 is CASSNSGDQAQYF. The DNA for the CDR3 is TGTGCCAGCAGCAATAGCGGGGACCAGGCCCAGTACTTC. The J gene is TRBJ2-5, the V gene TRBV7-9; TRBD2 aligns across 8 bases. The germline V gene encodes CDR1 SEHNR and CDR2 FQNEAQ (reference sequence). This CDR3 is 13 amino acids long. V lost 5 bases to trimming and J lost 9 bases; unmatched junction nucleotides: 8.

The V call is TRBV28, the J call TRBJ2-4; tentative D call: TRBD1 (5 bases). Trimming left V 6 bases short and J 7 bases short, with 10 bases between. Germline CDR1 is MDHEN and CDR2 is SYDVKM. The CDR3 spans 12 residues. CDR3 in amino acids: CASRLSGNIQYF. The CDR3 region has the DNA TGTGCCAGCAGATTGTCAGGGAACATTCAGTACTTC.

This chain uses TRBV7-9 with TRBJ2-3, with D unclear. Germline values: CDR1 SEHNR, CDR2 FQNEAQ (reference sequence). The CDR3 sequence is 14 residues long. V lost 1 base and J 0 bases, leaving 5 bases between the germline ends. CDR3 protein: CASSLVGSTDTQYF. Here the CDR3 DNA reads TGTGCCAGCAGCTTAGTTGGTAGCACAGATACGCAGTATTTT.

This clone was detected only a few times. The chain couples TRBV29-1 to TRBJ2-7; perhaps TRBD2 as D (5 bases). The CDR3 runs to 12 residues. The V gene lost 5 bases and the J gene lost 2 bases, with 10 bases spanning the gap. The germline V gene encodes CDR1 SQVTM and CDR2 ANQGSEA. Here the CDR3 DNA reads TGCAGCGTTAGGACTCCACCCTACGAGCAGTACTTC. Its translation: CSVRTPPYEQYF.

This rearrangement joins TRBV29-1 to TRBJ2-4, with a tentative D call TRBD1 (6 bases). Between the trimmed V and J ends, which lost 1 base and 1 base, there was a span of 11 bases. The CDR3 consists of 15 residues. Per the germline V gene, CDR1 is SQVTM and CDR2 is ANQGSEA. The CDR3 DNA reads TGCAGCGTTGAAGGGGTACAGGGTGCCAAAAACATTCAGTACTTC. It yields the protein CSVEGVQGAKNIQYF.

This clone has only a few counts. This chain joins TRBV29-1 and TRBJ1-2; D is ambiguous. Trimming cost V 5 bases and J 8 bases, with 15 bases left between them. CDR1 and CDR2 from the germline V gene are SQVTM and ANQGSEA. The CDR3 contains 12 residues. The CDR3 nucleotides are TGCAGCGTTAAGGTGGCGGATATAGGCTACACCTTC. Translated, it gives CSVKVADIGYTF.

The J gene is TRBJ2-5, the V gene TRBV18, with D possibly TRBD1 on 6 matching bases. CDR1 and CDR2 from the germline V gene are KGHSH and LQKENI. The CDR3 consists of 14 residues. Trimming shortened V by 4 bases and J by 5 bases, and 14 bases separated the two germline ends. In nucleotides, the CDR3 is TGTGCCAGCTCACTAACAGGGAGTCACGAGACCCAGTACTTC. This encodes CASSLTGSHETQYF.

J is TRBJ1-2 and V is TRBV9; D might be TRBD1 (5 bases). Germline V gene sequence: CDR1 SGDLS, CDR2 YYNGEE. Trimming removed 3 bases at V and 2 bases at J, with 11 bases between. The length of the CDR3 is 14 residues. Here the CDR3 DNA reads TGTGCCAGCAGCGCCTGGTCAGGGAACTATGGCTACACCTTC. Translated, it gives CASSAWSGNYGYTF.

The chain is built from TRBV4-3 and TRBJ2-7; D might be TRBD1 (6 bases). Germline V gives CDR1 LGHNA, CDR2 YSLEER. V lost 0 bases and J lost 3, with 12 bases in between. CDR3 size: 15 residues. CDR3 nucleotides: TGCGCCAGCAGCCAAGATCAGGAACAGGGCTACGAGCAGTACTTC. This gives the protein CASSQDQEQGYEQYF.

The chain links TRBV11-2 to TRBJ2-5, with D unresolved. Germline V gives CDR1 SGHAT, CDR2 FQNNGV. This CDR3 spans 12 amino acids. Deletions cut 5 bases from V and 1 base from J, with 5 bases between. CDR3 sequence reads: CASSITQETQYF. CDR3 nucleotide sequence: TGTGCCAGCAGCATAACCCAAGAGACCCAGTACTTC.

The J gene is TRBJ2-3, the V gene TRBV9, with 13 nucleotides matching TRBD2. The CDR3 length is 16 residues. J gave up 3 bases and V 0 bases, and 1 base lay outside the gene matches. The germline gives CDR1 SGDLS, CDR2 YYNGEE. CDR3 DNA: TGTGCCAGCAGCGTAGGACTAGCGGGGGGAACAGATACGCAGTATTTT. Its protein product is CASSVGLAGGTDTQYF.

The chain links TRBV11-2 to TRBJ2-3; the D gene is possibly TRBD2 (5 bases). The CDR3 contains 15 residues. V lost 4 bases and J 0 bases, leaving 11 bases between the germline ends. Germline loops: CDR1 SGHAT, CDR2 FQNNGV. For the CDR3, the DNA is TGTGCCAGCAGCTCTTCTTGGACTAGCACAGATACGCAGTATTTT. Translation: CASSSSWTSTDTQYF. Drawing the rest from reference TRBV11-2 and TRBJ2-3, the complete variable domain is EAGVAQSPRYKIIEKRQSVAFWCNPISGHATLYWYQQILGQGPKLLIQFQNNGVVDDSQLPKDRFSAERLKGVDSTLKIQPAKLEDSAVYLCASSSSWTSTDTQYFGPGTRLTVL.

The CDR3 DNA follows: TGTGCTAGTGGTTTGGTAATCGGGACAGGGGATCAGTATGGCTACACCTTC. Translated, it gives CASGLVIGTGDQYGYTF. This sequence joins TRBV12-5 and TRBJ1-2, with TRBD1 matching over 10 bases. The CDR3 sequence is 17 residues long. The V and J ends lost 0 bases and 5 bases, in that order; junction bases with no gene match: 9. Looked up from germline, CDR1 is LGHNT and CDR2 is FRNRAP. The variable domain in full, completed from reference TRBV12-5 and TRBJ1-2, reads DARVTQTPRHKVTEMGQEVTMRCQPILGHNTVFWYRQTMMQGLELLAYFRNRAPLDDSGMPKDRFSAEMPDATLATLKIQPSEPRDSAVYFCASGLVIGTGDQYGYTFGSGTRLTVV.

The V and J genes are TRBV5-1 and TRBJ2-3; TRBD2 might be the D (5 bases). The CDR3 sequence is 16 residues long. The V end was cut by 0 bases, the J end by 6 bases, with 17 bases between. Germline V CDR1 and CDR2: SGHRS, YFSETQ. CDR3 protein: CASSLVGSVVLDTQYF. As DNA, the CDR3 is TGCGCCAGCAGCTTGGTTGGTAGCGTGGTATTGGATACGCAGTATTTT.

This clone was counted between two and nine times. This chain joins TRBV29-1 and TRBJ2-5, with a tentative D call TRBD1 (5 bases). The CDR3 runs 12 residues. With 5 bases removed from V and 3 bases from J, the gap between germline ends came to 10 bases. Germline CDR1 and CDR2: SQVTM and ANQGSEA. The CDR3 protein is CSVRAGKETQYF. CDR3 nucleotide sequence: TGCAGCGTTCGGGCAGGGAAAGAGACCCAGTACTTC.

The rearrangement uses TRBV29-1 and TRBJ2-5; D tentatively reads TRBD1 or TRBD2 (5 bases each). The CDR3 sequence is 17 residues long. The V and J ends lost 3 bases and 5 bases respectively, with 25 bases between them. Germline V gene lookup returns CDR1 SQVTM and CDR2 ANQGSEA. The chain's CDR3 is CSVEWGPGAPTGETQYF. CDR3 nucleotides: TGCAGCGTTGAGTGGGGACCCGGTGCCCCTACGGGGGAGACCCAGTACTTC.

This clone was found a few times. Within the sample, other DNA sequences also encode this same CDR3. The chain employs TRBV9 and TRBJ2-3; D gene unclear. This CDR3 has 12 amino acids. Trimming removed 3 bases from V and 3 bases from J, with 5 bases in between. In germline, CDR1 is SGDLS, CDR2 YYNGEE. The CDR3 here is CASSARTDTQYF. The CDR3 DNA sequence: TGTGCCAGCAGCGCGCGTACAGATACGCAGTATTTT.